What follows are 17 T cell receptor beta chains derived from one specimen sequenced in a study of CXCR3-negative and CXCR3-positive naive CD8 T cells. The study, taken as a whole, reports: Naive CXCR3-positive cells had TRB CDR3s more hydrophobic than those of CXCR3-negative naive cells.

Antigen specificity for these receptors is unknown. UMI labels and 5' RACE were used to prepare the TRB cDNA libraries. One entry per CDR3 protein, without DNA, is what TCRdb gives after re-calling the 5' RACE reads. Recorded for this sample: 4,000 to 6,000 distinct CDR3 sequences. Sequencing was done on a sample of naive CXCR3+ CD8+ T cells from blood. Subset denoted: CD45RO-CCR7+CD27+CD95- naive CD8+ T cells expressing CXCR3 (TNR3+). The receptors come from a human donor in good health. Some clones in this sample may be carry-over from other donors' samples.

This chain joins TRBV5-1 and TRBJ2-7. The V gene's germline CDR1 is SGHRS and CDR2 YFSETQ. The CDR3 loop spans 13 amino acids. This CDR3 is CASSLFDAYEQYF.

The chain combines TRBV28 with TRBJ2-1; TCRdb's assignment of TRBD2 cannot be checked, as there is no DNA. CDR1 and CDR2 (germline): MDHEN, SYDVKM. This CDR3 contains 17 residues. CDR3 amino acids: CASAGLAVEISYNEQFF.

This sequence joins TRBV6-5 and TRBJ2-3; TCRdb calls TRBD2, which cannot be checked without DNA. Germline loops: CDR1 MNHEY, CDR2 SVGAGI. The CDR3 has 16 residues. The CDR3 loop is CASSLGLAGGPHTQYF.

The J gene is TRBJ2-3, the V gene TRBV29-1; the TCRdb D gene call, TRBD1, has no DNA to confirm it. This CDR3 spans 16 amino acids. Germline values: CDR1 SQVTM, CDR2 ANQGSEA. The chain's CDR3 is CSVEGLVGNSTDTQYF.

Its frequency marks this clonotype as medium-sized. The rearrangement joins TRBV6-1 to TRBJ1-4; there is no DNA to check the TCRdb D call of TRBD1. Looked up from germline, CDR1 is MNHNS and CDR2 is SASEGT. The CDR3 spans 12 residues. This CDR3 is CASRGGNDKLFF.

The J gene is TRBJ2-1, the V gene TRBV20-1; the TCRdb D gene call, TRBD2, has no DNA to confirm it. Germline V CDR1 and CDR2: DFQATT, SNEGSKA (reference sequence). This CDR3 is built from 14 residues. Here the CDR3 reads CSASGPPRYNEQFF.

V is TRBV7-6 and J is TRBJ2-7. Germline values: CDR1 SGHVS, CDR2 FNYEAQ. The CDR3 runs 13 residues. The CDR3 is CASSMGITYEQYF.

V usage is TRBV18 and J usage is TRBJ2-3. CDR1 KGHSH and CDR2 LQKENI come from the germline V gene. The CDR3 spans 14 residues. The CDR3 loop is CASSPPSSTDTQYF.

The J gene is TRBJ1-2, the V gene TRBV20-1; TCRdb names TRBD1, which stays unverified in the absence of DNA. The CDR3 runs to 14 residues. CDR1 DFQATT and CDR2 SNEGSKA come from the germline V gene (reference sequence). CDR3 sequence reads: CSASRDSPRGGYTF.

The J gene is TRBJ2-7, the V gene TRBV29-1; TCRdb's assignment of TRBD1 cannot be checked, as there is no DNA. The CDR3 consists of 14 residues. The germline V gene has CDR1 SQVTM and CDR2 ANQGSEA. CDR3 protein: CSVETGTSSYEQYF.

This clonotype counts as large (0.1 to 1%) by frequency. The gene calls are TRBV11-3 and TRBJ2-1; lacking DNA, the TRBD1 call made by TCRdb goes unchecked. Germline CDR1 SGHNT, CDR2 YENEEA. The CDR3 is 16 residues long. The CDR3 sequence is CASSSRGRELDNEQFF.

In terms of frequency, this clonotype is medium-sized (0.01 to 0.1%). The chain's CDR3 is CASSLALSRSIYEQYF. This chain uses TRBV12-3 or TRBV12-4 with TRBJ2-7. There are 16 residues in the CDR3.

The chain has TRBV28 and TRBJ2-7; the D gene TCRdb calls, TRBD1, cannot be checked with no DNA. Germline values: CDR1 MDHEN, CDR2 SYDVKM. The length of the CDR3 is 15 residues. This chain's CDR3 is CASSLSGQGSYEQYF.

The CDR3 protein is CASSYAGAGELFF. J is TRBJ2-2 and V is TRBV6-5; there is no DNA to check the TCRdb D call of TRBD1. This CDR3 spans 13 amino acids. Germline CDR1 reads MNHEY; CDR2 reads SVGAGI.

This clonotype is identified as medium-sized (0.01 to 0.1%) from frequency. This chain links TRBV21-1 with TRBJ1-1; TCRdb picks TRBD1, but there is no DNA to check that call. TRBV21-1 constitutes a pseudogene. The CDR3 covers 18 residues. CDR3 amino acids: CASSNGGRGQGKDTEAFF.

V usage is TRBV6-5 and J usage is TRBJ2-1; TCRdb indicates TRBD1, and absent DNA this call remains unverified. The CDR3 runs to 12 residues. Per the germline V gene, CDR1 is MNHEY and CDR2 is SVGAGI. This CDR3 is CASSYAGGEQFF.

This clonotype counts as medium-sized by frequency. The V gene is TRBV29-1, the J gene TRBJ2-1; TCRdb selects TRBD2, and the lack of DNA leaves this call unchecked. Germline V lookup: CDR1 SQVTM, CDR2 ANQGSEA. This CDR3 has 19 residues. The CDR3 reads CSVEGQVNSGRPGDNEQFF.